This T cell receptor (beta chain) came from a study of T cell responses to AZD1222 COVID-19 vaccine. Study details: Pooled in the analysis were second doses at about 4 or about 12 weeks.

General observations from the study: Most donors were white British, females outnumbered males, and clonal diversity was possibly underestimated. Without day 14 samples, only post-peak T cell repertoires were studied.

As regards this clone: Its specificity is unknown.

Libraries were prepared by immunoSEQ multiplex PCR; TCRdb keeps only in-frame clonotypes and omits some of them. The profile covers over 150,000 clones, with approximately 90% appearing a single time and less than 1.6% taken by the ten largest. With V trimmed by 4 bases and J by 3 bases, 10 bases remained unmatched. This CDR3 is built from 15 residues. Per germline, CDR1 SGHRS and CDR2 YFSETQ. The source of this sequence is an adult in good health. Material: peripheral blood, obtained on day 0 of AZD1222 vaccination. The V call is TRBV5-1, the J call TRBJ2-7; 7 bases agree with TRBD1. In nucleotides, the CDR3 is TGCGCCAGCAGCATGACTGGCAGGGGGTTCTACGAGCAGTACTTC. It specifies CASSMTGRGFYEQYF.